Presented here are 4 T cell receptor beta chains from one specimen sequenced in a study of blood T cell repertoires in COVID-19. Clones were sequenced by immunoSEQ multiplex PCR, and TCRdb holds only the in-frame ones, with some missing. The sample contains about 250,000 clones, 88% of which appear only once. Input material: peripheral blood. These receptors all come from a woman in her twenties or thirties with acute or convalescent COVID-19.

The rearrangement joins TRBV28 to TRBJ2-1, with TRBD2 matching 10 bases. Germline V CDR1 and CDR2: MDHEN, SYDVKM. Trimming at V came to 6 bases and at J to 10 bases, leaving 15 bases not matched to a gene. The CDR3 is made up of 16 amino acids. The CDR3 loop is CASSPGGLAGALEQFF. CDR3 bases: TGTGCCAGCAGCCCCGGAGGGCTAGCGGGAGCTTTGGAGCAGTTCTTC.

This chain joins TRBV21-1 and TRBJ1-5; the D segment call TRBD1 is taken from the table without a DNA check. TRBV21-1 is a pseudogene. This CDR3 is built from 15 residues. CDR3 loop: CASSERHPSNQPQHF. CDR3 DNA: TGTGCCAGCAGCGAAAGACACCCTAGCAATCAGCCCCAGCATTTT.

This chain uses TRBV5-4 with TRBJ1-1, with a tentative D call TRBD1 (6 bases). Per the germline V gene, CDR1 is SGHNT and CDR2 is YYREEE (reference sequence). V was pared by 5 bases and J by 4 bases, with 24 bases between. The CDR3 sequence is 17 residues long. The CDR3 bases are TGTGCCAGCAGGCCAGAGTGGGGGCTGGGGGTAGTCACTGAAGCTTTCTTT. It encodes CASRPEWGLGVVTEAFF.

The chain uses TRBV7-9 and TRBJ2-5; 8 nucleotides line up with TRBD2. V lost 5 bases to trimming and J lost 4 bases; unmatched junction nucleotides: 12. Germline V gene lookup returns CDR1 SEHNR and CDR2 FQNEAQ (reference sequence). This CDR3 has 16 residues. The CDR3 bases are TGTGCCAGCAGCGCCTCGGGGAGCGGGAGAGGAGAGACCCAGTACTTC. Residues: CASSASGSGRGETQYF.